The present T cell receptor (beta chain) was sequenced within a study of blood T cells in healthy people across ages (dated by TCRdb to the mid-2010s). Notes on the research overall: Template switching captured roughly one uniquely barcoded TCR beta cDNA molecule per two T cells in model experiments. The donors were divided into four age groups: young (average about 15 years), middle-aged (approximately 42), aged (around 67) and long-lived (about 79). For two donors (one aged 18 to 29 and one aged 80 or older), the study analyzed two additional independent replicas of 1 million unique cDNA reads from the same blood draw. To avoid experimental bias, donors of different ages were spread randomly across the sequencing lanes. Age-related changes in TCR beta repertoire diversity were measured in the study by deep sequencing normalized with unique cDNA molecular identifiers.

The donors were a few dozen Caucasian individuals from Russia, aged roughly 6 to 100 years, who were systemically healthy. Around 10 milliliters of peripheral blood were drawn from each donor into EDTA-treated Vacutainer tubes. PBMCs were isolated by Ficoll-Paque density-gradient centrifugation, with at least 6 million obtained per sample. Total RNA was extracted from PBMCs with Trizol reagent, with at least 6 micrograms obtained per sample. For every donor, flow cytometry on a PBMC aliquot measured the percentage of naive CD45RAhigh/CD27high T cells. About this clonotype itself: Its antigen target is currently unknown. Compared with germline, one end of the junction differs, possibly owing to a read error.

Libraries came from 5' RACE. The sequencer was an Illumina HiSeq 2500. A second PCR of 7 to 11 cycles was performed with a sample-barcoded 5' primer and a J-beta primer mix. Each TCR beta cDNA molecule received a unique molecular identifier from a template-switch 5' adaptor carrying 12 random nucleotides. At least 3 million CDR3-containing paired-end reads were obtained from each sample. The Mint cDNA synthesis kit, primed by a TRBC-specific oligonucleotide, was used to synthesize first-strand cDNA from all RNA. Following uracil-DNA glycosylase treatment, all cDNA underwent a first 18-cycle PCR with the universal primers M1SS and BC2_uni_R. Processing in the source paper ran as follows. For normalization, 1 million high-quality reads, each with a distinct molecular identifier, were randomly selected from each sample. Instead of being binned into consensus sequences, reads with shared molecular identifiers were discarded. MiTCR, run with a Q25 quality threshold and the strictest error-elimination algorithm, handled CDR3 identification, clonotype clustering and error correction. Lower-bound total TCR beta diversity was estimated with a nonparametric unseen species model using Euler transformation. The public reads were reprocessed in TCRdb via fastp at Q25 and MiXCR, keeping in-frame beta chains. A single entry per CDR3 protein holds the most common genes and DNA from its merged rows. Here the V and J calls rest on TCRdb's processing, not on the authors' analysis. Within this sample are 1.5 million to 1.8 million distinct CDR3 sequences, with 40% to 45% of them counted one time only. The ten largest clones take up 4% of the sample.

General study outcomes and caveats: Observed TCR beta diversity per million T cells fell roughly linearly with age, and a significant reduction was already apparent by age roughly 40. Compared with the aged group, the long-lived group had more naive CD4+ T cells, fewer expanded clones and increased TCR diversity, suggesting age selection. Because donor CMV infection status was unknown, age-related changes in expanded clonotypes were potentially confounded. Estimates of total diversity from one million sequenced T cells were regarded as lower bounds and underestimates. Since profiling was done on bulk unsorted PBMCs, naive and antigen-experienced compartments could not be conclusively compared. There was a strong correlation between observed TCR beta diversity and the percentage of naive T cells measured by flow cytometry.

The source of this sequence is a woman aged 18-30 years in good health. Sequencing was performed on blood.

The CDR3 amino acid sequence is: CASTLGWEDPYGYTF. The base sequence is TGCGCCAGCACCTTGGGGTGGGAGGACCCCTATGGCTACACCTTC. The chain is assembled from TRBV5-1 and TRBJ1-2; the D segment cannot be called with confidence. Including cysteine and phenylalanine, the CDR3 has 15 amino acids. Only the CDR3 DNA stays, 45 bases, in frame from base 1. The germline V gene provides CDR1 SGHRS and CDR2 YFSETQ.